Shown below are 10 T cell receptor beta chains from a single sample sequenced in a study of blood T cell repertoires in COVID-19. The protocol was immunoSEQ multiplex PCR, while the TCRdb copy is restricted to in-frame clones and leaves out a portion. The sample has 140,000 to 150,000 clones; roughly 89% are singletons. Sequencing was performed on peripheral blood. Receptors were obtained from a human donor in a cohort sampled during active COVID-19.

This clone was picked up a small number of times. The rearrangement joins TRBV7-3 to TRBJ2-1; TRBD2 matches at 8 bases. The V gene's germline CDR1 is SGHTA and CDR2 FQGTGA. The CDR3 has 14 residues. Trimming cost V 5 bases and J 8 bases; bases outside gene matches: 8. The CDR3: CASSLGLESDEQFF. DNA of the CDR3: TGTGCCAGCAGCCTGGGACTAGAGAGCGATGAGCAGTTCTTC.

The CDR3 nucleotides are TGTGCCAGCAGCACAGACAGGGGGCTTGGCTACACCTTC. Translating it yields CASSTDRGLGYTF. The chain joins TRBV11-2 to TRBJ1-2, with 10 bases lining up with TRBD1. V lost 5 bases to trimming and J lost 7 bases; unmatched junction nucleotides: 4. The length of the CDR3 is 13 residues. From germline, CDR1 is SGHAT and CDR2 FQNNGV.

Details on this clone: This specimen includes other DNA sequences encoding the same CDR3. The chain couples TRBV9 to TRBJ2-1; 8 bases fit TRBD1. Germline lookup yields CDR1 SGDLS and CDR2 YYNGEE. V was pared by 0 bases and J by 3 bases, with 2 bases of the junction left unmatched. The CDR3 covers 15 residues. The CDR3 sequence: CASSVEGQDYNEQFF. The CDR3 DNA reads TGTGCCAGCAGCGTAGAGGGACAGGACTACAATGAGCAGTTCTTC. Looking up the rest from reference TRBV9 and TRBJ2-1 gives the full variable domain: DSGVTQTPKHLITATGQRVTLRCSPRSGDLSVYWYQQSLDQGLQFLIQYYNGEERAKGNILERFSAQQFPDLHSELNLSSLELGDSALYFCASSVEGQDYNEQFFGPGTRLTVL.

This clone is medium-sized by share. This chain links TRBV19 with TRBJ2-7; D gene ambiguous. The germline gives CDR1 LNHDA, CDR2 SQIVND (reference sequence). V was clipped by 5 bases and J by 0 bases, with 8 bases between them. This CDR3 region has 13 residues. CDR3 sequence reads: CASSPGFSYEQYF. Written as DNA, the CDR3 is TGTGCCAGTAGTCCAGGATTCTCCTACGAGCAGTACTTC.

The chain has TRBV4-1 and TRBJ2-3, with 8 positions matching TRBD2. Germline V gene sequence: CDR1 MGHRA, CDR2 YSYEKL. CDR3 length: 16 residues. V trimming: 4 bases; J trimming: 5 bases; junction bases outside the gene matches: 11. The CDR3 sequence: CASSPFTGGREDTQYF. The CDR3 DNA reads as TGCGCCAGCAGCCCTTTTACGGGGGGGCGAGAAGATACGCAGTATTTT.

The gene calls are TRBV19 and TRBJ1-1, with 8 bases matching TRBD1. The CDR3 runs to 15 residues. V lost 4 bases to trimming and J lost 4 bases; unmatched junction nucleotides: 8. Germline CDR1 is LNHDA and CDR2 is SQIVND (reference sequence). CDR3 nucleotides: TGTGCCAGTAGTAACACAGGGGGTTGGGGCACTGAAGCTTTCTTT. It yields the protein CASSNTGGWGTEAFF.

The chain carries TRBV12-3 or TRBV12-4 and TRBJ2-3; D is undetermined. The V end was cut by 5 bases, the J end by 4 bases, with 7 bases between. CDR3 length: 12 residues. For the CDR3, the DNA is TGTGCCAGCAGTCGAGGCGCAGATACGCAGTATTTT. Translating it yields CASSRGADTQYF.

This chain links TRBV6-5 with TRBJ1-2; 7 bases line up with TRBD1. CDR1 MNHEY and CDR2 SVGAGI come from the germline V gene. The J segment lost 2 bases and the V segment lost 6 bases, leaving 6 bases of the junction unmatched. The CDR3 is made up of 14 amino acids. The CDR3 region has the DNA TGTGCCAGCAGGGGACAGCTCTCGAACTATGGCTACACCTTC. It specifies CASRGQLSNYGYTF.

This chain connects TRBV6-5 to TRBJ1-2; the D gene is possibly TRBD1 (5 bases). Germline V lookup: CDR1 MNHEY, CDR2 SVGAGI. This CDR3 has 14 residues. Trimming pared 7 bases from V and 0 bases from J, leaving 12 bases between. The chain's CDR3 is CASTGTSPNYGYTF. Written as DNA, the CDR3 is TGTGCCAGCACTGGGACTAGTCCTAACTATGGCTACACCTTC.

The chain carries TRBV4-2 and TRBJ1-2; D possibly corresponds to TRBD1 (6 bases). Germline CDR1 reads LGHNA; CDR2 reads YNFKEQ. The CDR3 consists of 15 residues. Trimming took off 5 bases at V and 8 bases at J, with 21 bases between the two ends. This chain's CDR3 is CASSKRQASPPGYTF. The CDR3, as DNA: TGTGCCAGCAGCAAGCGACAGGCGAGCCCTCCGGGCTACACCTTC.